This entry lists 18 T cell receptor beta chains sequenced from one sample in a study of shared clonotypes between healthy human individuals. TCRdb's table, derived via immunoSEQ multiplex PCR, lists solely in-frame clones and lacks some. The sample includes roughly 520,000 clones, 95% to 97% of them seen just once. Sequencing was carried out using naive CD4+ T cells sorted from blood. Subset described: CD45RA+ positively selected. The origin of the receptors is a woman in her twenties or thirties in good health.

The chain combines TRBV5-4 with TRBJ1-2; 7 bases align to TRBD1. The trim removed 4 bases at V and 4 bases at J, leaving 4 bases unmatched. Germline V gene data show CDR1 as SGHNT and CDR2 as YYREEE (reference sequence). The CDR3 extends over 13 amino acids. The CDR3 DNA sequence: TGTGCCAGCAGCCGAGACAGGGCCTATGGCTACACCTTC. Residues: CASSRDRAYGYTF.

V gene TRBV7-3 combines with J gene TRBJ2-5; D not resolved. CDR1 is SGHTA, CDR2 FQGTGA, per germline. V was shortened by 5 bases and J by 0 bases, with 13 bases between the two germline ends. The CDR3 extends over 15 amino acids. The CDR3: CASSQFVGNQETQYF. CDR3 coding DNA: TGTGCCAGCAGCCAATTTGTGGGAAACCAAGAGACCCAGTACTTC.

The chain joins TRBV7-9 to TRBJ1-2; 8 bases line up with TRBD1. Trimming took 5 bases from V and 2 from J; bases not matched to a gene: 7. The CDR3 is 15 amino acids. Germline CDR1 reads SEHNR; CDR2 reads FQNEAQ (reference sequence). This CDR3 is CASSQGDRLNYGYTF. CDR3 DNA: TGTGCCAGCAGCCAAGGGGACAGGCTGAACTATGGCTACACCTTC.

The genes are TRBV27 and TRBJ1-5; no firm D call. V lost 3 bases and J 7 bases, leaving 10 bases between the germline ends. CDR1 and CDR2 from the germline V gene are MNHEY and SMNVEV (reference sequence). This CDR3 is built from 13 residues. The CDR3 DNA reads TGTGCCAGCAGTTTGACCTTGAACCAGCCCCAGCATTTT. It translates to CASSLTLNQPQHF.

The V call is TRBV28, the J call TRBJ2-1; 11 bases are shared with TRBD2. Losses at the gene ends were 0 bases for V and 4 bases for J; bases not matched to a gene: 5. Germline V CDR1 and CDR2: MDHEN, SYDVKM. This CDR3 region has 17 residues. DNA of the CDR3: TGTGCCAGCAGTTTATGGGCTAGCGGGAGGCAATACAATGAGCAGTTCTTC. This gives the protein CASSLWASGRQYNEQFF.

This chain's CDR3 is CASSLMPLNTDTQYF. CDR3 nucleotide sequence: TGTGCCAGCAGTTTGATGCCCTTAAACACAGATACGCAGTATTTT. The J gene is TRBJ2-3, the V gene TRBV28; D ambiguous. The V end lost 3 bases, the J end lost 2 bases, and 12 bases lay between the germline ends. Germline values: CDR1 MDHEN, CDR2 SYDVKM. The CDR3 consists of 15 residues.

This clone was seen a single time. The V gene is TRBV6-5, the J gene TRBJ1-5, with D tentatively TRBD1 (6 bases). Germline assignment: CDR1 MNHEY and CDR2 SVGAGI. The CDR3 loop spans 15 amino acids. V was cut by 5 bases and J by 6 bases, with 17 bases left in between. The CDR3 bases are TGTGCCAGCAGTCGGGCCACAGGGATGGGTCAGCCCCAGCATTTT. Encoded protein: CASSRATGMGQPQHF.

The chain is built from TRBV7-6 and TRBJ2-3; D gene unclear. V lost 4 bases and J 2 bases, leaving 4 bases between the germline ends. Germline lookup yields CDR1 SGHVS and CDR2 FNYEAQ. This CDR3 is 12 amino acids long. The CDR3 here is CASSYITDTQYF. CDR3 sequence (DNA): TGTGCCAGCAGCTATATCACAGATACGCAGTATTTT.

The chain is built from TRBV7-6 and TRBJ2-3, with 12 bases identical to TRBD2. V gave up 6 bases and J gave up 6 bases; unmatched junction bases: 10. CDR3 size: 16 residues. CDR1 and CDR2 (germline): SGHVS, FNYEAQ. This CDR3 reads CASSQTSGSFSDTQYF. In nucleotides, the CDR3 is TGTGCCAGCAGTCAGACTAGCGGGAGTTTTTCTGATACGCAGTATTTT.

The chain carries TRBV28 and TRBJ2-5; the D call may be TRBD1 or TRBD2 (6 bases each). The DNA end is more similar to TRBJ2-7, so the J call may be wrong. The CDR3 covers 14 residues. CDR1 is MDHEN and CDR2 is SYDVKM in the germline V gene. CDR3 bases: TGTGCCAGCAGTTTCTCGGGGGCCGCCTACGAGCAGTACTTC. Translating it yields CASSFSGAAYEQYF.

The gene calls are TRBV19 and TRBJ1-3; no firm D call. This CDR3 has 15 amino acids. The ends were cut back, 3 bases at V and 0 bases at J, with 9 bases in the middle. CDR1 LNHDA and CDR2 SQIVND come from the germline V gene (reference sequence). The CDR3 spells CASSIGTSSGNTIYF. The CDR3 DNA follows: TGTGCCAGTAGTATTGGTACAAGCTCTGGAAACACCATATATTTT.

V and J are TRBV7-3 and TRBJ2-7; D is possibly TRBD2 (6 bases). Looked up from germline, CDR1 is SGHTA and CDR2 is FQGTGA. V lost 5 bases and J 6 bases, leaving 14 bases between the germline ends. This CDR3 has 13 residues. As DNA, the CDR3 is TGTGCCAGCAGCCGAGATAGGGGAGGCGAGCAGTACTTC. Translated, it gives CASSRDRGGEQYF.

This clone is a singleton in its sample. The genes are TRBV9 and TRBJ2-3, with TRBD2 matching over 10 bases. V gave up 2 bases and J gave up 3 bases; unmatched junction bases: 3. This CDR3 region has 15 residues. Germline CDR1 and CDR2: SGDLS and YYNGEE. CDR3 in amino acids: CASSVGTSETDTQYF. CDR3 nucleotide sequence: TGTGCCAGCAGCGTCGGGACTAGCGAGACAGATACGCAGTATTTT.

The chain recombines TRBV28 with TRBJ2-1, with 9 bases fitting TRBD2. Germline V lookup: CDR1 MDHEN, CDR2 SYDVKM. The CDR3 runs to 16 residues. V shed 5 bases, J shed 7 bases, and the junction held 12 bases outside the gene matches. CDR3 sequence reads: CASSRRGLAGTNEQFF. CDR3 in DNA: TGTGCCAGCAGTCGACGGGGGCTAGCGGGGACTAATGAGCAGTTCTTC.

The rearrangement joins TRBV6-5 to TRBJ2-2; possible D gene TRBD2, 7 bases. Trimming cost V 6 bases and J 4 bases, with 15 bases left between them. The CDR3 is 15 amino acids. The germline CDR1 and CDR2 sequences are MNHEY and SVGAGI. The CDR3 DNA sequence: TGTGCCAGCAGGACCGAGGGGGGGTTCACCGGGGAGCTGTTTTTT. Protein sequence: CASRTEGGFTGELFF.

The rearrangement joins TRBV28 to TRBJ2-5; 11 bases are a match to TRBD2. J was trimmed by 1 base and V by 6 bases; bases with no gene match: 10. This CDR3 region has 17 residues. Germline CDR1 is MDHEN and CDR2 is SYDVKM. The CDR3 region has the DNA TGTGCCAGCAGACCCCAACCGGGACTAGCGGCCCAAGAGACCCAGTACTTC. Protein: CASRPQPGLAAQETQYF.

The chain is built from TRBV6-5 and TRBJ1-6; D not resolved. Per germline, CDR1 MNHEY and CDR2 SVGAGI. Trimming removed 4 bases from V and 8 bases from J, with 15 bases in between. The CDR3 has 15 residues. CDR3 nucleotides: TGTGCCAGCAGTTCGACTATCTATCGGGATTCACCCCTCCACTTT. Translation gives CASSSTIYRDSPLHF.

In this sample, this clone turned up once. The CDR3 sequence: CASSSGHLTGELFF. The CDR3 DNA reads as TGTGCCAGCAGTTCGGGACACCTTACCGGGGAGCTGTTTTTT. The rearrangement uses TRBV6-5 and TRBJ2-2; perhaps TRBD1 as D (6 bases). V gave up 4 bases and J gave up 5 bases, with 11 bases separating them. Germline-derived CDR1 and CDR2 are MNHEY and SVGAGI. The CDR3 covers 14 residues.